The 9 T cell receptor beta chains given below trace back to one sample, sequenced in a study of shared clonotypes between healthy human individuals. Assay: immunoSEQ multiplex PCR; the TCRdb copy retains only in-frame clones and omits some. The data hold about 1.5 million clones, with roughly 96% observed a single time. The sequenced sample was naive CD4+ T cells sorted from blood. As for subset: CD45RA+ positively selected. Every receptor here comes from a man aged 30 to 45 in good health.

This clone was detected a few times. This chain joins TRBV5-1 and TRBJ1-2, with 8 nucleotides matching TRBD1. Unmatched junction bases numbered 9, after V lost 4 bases and J lost 4 bases. The CDR3 has 15 amino acids. CDR1 is SGHRS, CDR2 YFSETQ, per germline. The CDR3 protein is CASSADRGSGYGYTF. In DNA, the CDR3 is TGCGCCAGCAGCGCAGACAGGGGATCGGGCTATGGCTACACCTTC.

The chain carries TRBV6-5 and TRBJ2-7; TRBD1 is a possible D gene (6 bases). Germline V gene data show CDR1 as MNHEY and CDR2 as SVGAGI. This CDR3 contains 14 residues. Trimming removed 4 bases from V and 1 base from J, with 11 bases in between. CDR3 amino acids: CASSSPGESYEQYF. Written as DNA, the CDR3 is TGTGCCAGCAGTTCCCCAGGGGAGTCCTACGAGCAGTACTTC.

This chain links TRBV6-1 with TRBJ1-5; D unclear. The V gene lost 2 bases and the J gene lost 5 bases, with 7 bases spanning the gap. CDR1 MNHNS and CDR2 SASEGT come from the germline V gene. CDR3 length equals 13 residues. The CDR3 sequence is CASSETPYQPQHF. Here the CDR3 DNA reads TGTGCCAGCAGTGAAACCCCCTATCAGCCCCAGCATTTT.

CDR3 bases: TGCGCCAGCAGCCTGACTACCCATAACACTGAAGCTTTCTTT. Translating gives CASSLTTHNTEAFF. The chain couples TRBV5-1 to TRBJ1-1; D not resolved. Trimming took 4 bases from V and 2 from J, leaving 12 bases between them. Germline CDR1 and CDR2: SGHRS and YFSETQ. This CDR3 has 14 amino acids. Full variable domain (remainder filled in from reference TRBV5-1 and TRBJ1-1): KAGVTQTPRYLIKTRGQQVTLSCSPISGHRSVSWYQQTPGQGLQFLFEYFSETQRNKGNFPGRFSGRQFSNSRSEMNVSTLELGDSALYLCASSLTTHNTEAFFGQGTRLTVV.

This rearrangement joins TRBV6-1 to TRBJ2-3; tentatively, D is TRBD1 (5 bases). CDR1 is MNHNS and CDR2 is SASEGT in the germline V gene. Trimming pared 0 bases from V and 15 bases from J, leaving 13 bases between. CDR3 length: 12 amino acids. The CDR3 loop is CASSEAQGKPYF. CDR3 nucleotides: TGTGCCAGCAGTGAAGCGCAGGGAAAACCCTATTTT.

A single count supports this clone. The chain uses TRBV7-9 and TRBJ1-5; D call uncertain. The CDR3 loop spans 12 amino acids. V was shortened by 5 bases and J by 11 bases, with 13 bases between the two germline ends. CDR1 is SEHNR, CDR2 FQNEAQ, per germline (reference sequence). The CDR3 DNA reads TGTGCCAGCAGCCCGGACGGGTCTACCCAGCATTTT. This sequence encodes CASSPDGSTQHF.

The chain recombines TRBV5-4 with TRBJ2-3, with 7 bases lining up with TRBD2. The CDR3 has 15 amino acids. The V gene end was trimmed by 0 bases and the J gene end by 3 bases; junction bases not matched to a gene: 4. Germline CDR1 SGHNT, CDR2 YYREEE (reference sequence). The CDR3, as DNA: TGTGCCAGCAGCTTGGCAGCGGGACTTACAGATACGCAGTATTTT. Translation: CASSLAAGLTDTQYF.

This sequence joins TRBV5-4 and TRBJ2-3, with D unclear. Trimming pared 0 bases from V and 1 base from J, leaving 15 bases between. The CDR3 consists of 17 residues. Germline V gene data show CDR1 as SGHNT and CDR2 as YYREEE (reference sequence). This chain's CDR3 is CASSLGHKTFGTDTQYF. In DNA form, the CDR3 reads TGTGCCAGCAGCTTGGGGCATAAGACCTTTGGCACAGATACGCAGTATTTT.

The chain uses TRBV5-5 and TRBJ2-4, with D possibly being TRBD2 (6 bases). Germline V lookup: CDR1 SGHKS, CDR2 YYEKEE (reference sequence). V lost 5 bases and J lost 9, with 21 bases in between. The CDR3 has 15 amino acids. This chain's CDR3 is CASSGDRDSWGIQYF. DNA for the CDR3: TGTGCCAGCAGTGGAGACCGGGACTCCTGGGGCATTCAGTACTTC.